This T cell receptor beta chain was identified in a study of T cells in Graves' hyperthyroidism and ophthalmopathy. Study observations and caveats: Most expanded thyroid clonotypes above 0.001 also appeared in blood. With a median lead of around 6.7 months before onset, the model predicted ophthalmopathy.

RNA transcripts served as the template for amplifying TCR beta CDR3 regions. When the TCR CDR3 underwent first-round RT-PCR, the HTBI primer set was used. TCRdb re-derived calls from the multiplex PCR reads in MiXCR, one entry per CDR3 protein. The sample has a few hundred thousand distinct CDR3 sequences; roughly an eighth are singletons. Of note for this clonotype: Its antigen is not known.

The clonotype comes from a woman between 40 and 50 years old with Graves' ophthalmopathy. Source material: blood.

The CDR3 nucleotides read TGTGCCACCAGCAGAGATCGGGACAGACAGAACACTGAAGCTTTCTTT. The encoded protein is CATSRDRDRQNTEAFF. The gene calls are TRBV15 and TRBJ1-1, with 7 nucleotides matching TRBD1. Losses at the gene ends were 0 bases for V and 1 base for J; bases not matched to a gene: 5. The CDR3 has 16 residues. CDR1 and CDR2 (germline): LNHNV, YYDKDF (reference sequence).